These 15 T cell receptor beta chains were all obtained from the same sample, sequenced in a study of monozygotic twins with inflammatory bowel disease. For each CDR3 protein, TCRdb gives one entry from its re-call of the 5' RACE reads, without DNA. The specimen's table records 200,000 to 250,000 distinct CDR3 sequences. The material sequenced was blood. These receptors all stem from a human donor with ulcerative colitis or Crohn's disease, or a healthy co-twin of an affected twin (not recorded which).

This rearrangement joins TRBV20-1 to TRBJ2-1; with no DNA, the TCRdb D assignment of TRBD2 cannot be verified. Germline V gene lookup returns CDR1 DFQATT and CDR2 SNEGSKA (reference sequence). This CDR3 is 15 amino acids long. This chain's CDR3 is CSAPSRSVSYNEQFF.

This chain joins TRBV7-9 and TRBJ2-5; TCRdb reports TRBD2, a call that lacks DNA to check it against. The CDR3 length is 15 residues. The germline V gene encodes CDR1 SEHNR and CDR2 FQNEAQ (reference sequence). This CDR3 is CASSFWTAPMETQYF.

The genes are TRBV4-1 and TRBJ2-7; TCRdb outputs TRBD2, but without DNA this stays unchecked. Germline V gene sequence: CDR1 MGHRA, CDR2 YSYEKL. CDR3 length equals 14 residues. This CDR3 is CASSQERLAYEQYF.

V usage is TRBV7-2 and J usage is TRBJ2-1. This CDR3 region has 15 residues. Germline CDR1 and CDR2: SGHTA and FQGNSA. The CDR3 is CASRSGVSSYNEQFF.

This chain connects TRBV4-2 to TRBJ2-2. The germline gives CDR1 LGHNA, CDR2 YNFKEQ. The CDR3 length is 14 residues. The CDR3 loop is CASSQGYSPGELFF.

The chain recombines TRBV14 with TRBJ1-1. The CDR3 totals 14 residues. From germline, CDR1 is SGHDN and CDR2 FVKESK. The CDR3 is CASSQAGQVPEAFF.

The chain couples TRBV4-3 to TRBJ1-2. CDR3 size: 13 residues. Germline CDR1 is LGHNA and CDR2 is YSLEER. CDR3: CASSQGIRGGYTF.

The genes are TRBV4-2 and TRBJ2-1; TCRdb proposes TRBD1, but this gene call is untestable without DNA. CDR3 length: 13 amino acids. Germline V gives CDR1 LGHNA, CDR2 YNFKEQ. The CDR3: CASSQDRANEQFF.

The chain's CDR3 is CASSSYRGRGSYNEQFF. V is TRBV5-6 and J is TRBJ2-1; TCRdb's D call of TRBD1 is untestable without DNA. The CDR3 is 17 residues long. CDR1 is SGHDT, CDR2 YYEEEE, per germline.

The chain uses TRBV30 and TRBJ2-2; absent DNA, TCRdb's TRBD2 call cannot be checked. The CDR3 totals 14 residues. Germline CDR1 GTSNPN, CDR2 SVGIG (reference sequence). CDR3 sequence: CAWSGGALTGELFF.

The CDR3 reads CASSFTGLSNSPLHF. The genes are TRBV28 and TRBJ1-6; as DNA is missing, the TRBD1 call by TCRdb cannot be tested. This CDR3 has 15 residues. Germline V gene sequence: CDR1 MDHEN, CDR2 SYDVKM.

CDR3 loop: CASSVTVKLFF. V gene TRBV2 combines with J gene TRBJ1-4. Looked up from germline, CDR1 is SNHLY and CDR2 is FYNNEI. CDR3 length: 11 amino acids. The full variable domain, rest sourced from reference TRBV2 and TRBJ1-4, is EPEVTQTPSHQVTQMGQEVILRCVPISNHLYFYWYRQILGQKVEFLVSFYNNEISEKSEIFDDQFSVERPDGSNFTLKIRSTKLEDSAMYFCASSVTVKLFFGSGTQLSVL.

Here the CDR3 reads CASSQEDSSGYPNNEQFF. The chain is built from TRBV3-1 and TRBJ2-1; absent DNA, TCRdb's TRBD2 call cannot be checked. CDR1 is LGHDT and CDR2 is YNNKEL in the germline V gene (reference sequence). The CDR3 spans 18 residues.

V is TRBV29-1 and J is TRBJ1-5. The CDR3 totals 12 residues. Germline CDR1 and CDR2: SQVTM and ANQGSEA. CDR3 residues: CSVQNVNQPQHF.

The rearrangement uses TRBV20-1 and TRBJ2-7. Germline CDR1 reads DFQATT; CDR2 reads SNEGSKA (reference sequence). The CDR3 is 13 amino acids. The CDR3: CSARFTRSYEQYF.